These 8 T cell receptor beta chains share one sample of origin, sequenced in a study of OX40 agonist ivuxolimab in advanced cancers. The repertoire was sequenced with immunoSEQ multiplex PCR; TCRdb's copy has only in-frame clones and lacks some. The sample contains some 80,000 clones, 84% of which appear only once. This specimen was CD4+ or CD8+ T cells sorted from blood, taken in a trial of the OX40 agonist ivuxolimab. These receptors came from an adult with an advanced solid tumor such as melanoma, head and neck, liver or kidney cancer.

This chain connects TRBV15 to TRBJ1-5; D perhaps matches TRBD1 (5 bases). From germline, CDR1 is LNHNV and CDR2 YYDKDF (reference sequence). This CDR3 is 17 amino acids long. The ends were cut back, 2 bases at V and 6 bases at J, with 20 bases in the middle. CDR3 sequence reads: CATSRQWSRDQGQPQHF. The CDR3 region has the DNA TGTGCCACCAGCAGACAATGGAGCAGGGACCAAGGTCAGCCCCAGCATTTT.

The chain couples TRBV6-5 to TRBJ2-1; perhaps D is TRBD1 or TRBD2 (5 bases each). The CDR3 covers 13 residues. In germline, CDR1 is MNHEY, CDR2 SVGAGI. Trimming took 5 bases from V and 6 from J, leaving 11 bases between them. The CDR3 here is CASSRRDGNEQFF. DNA for the CDR3: TGTGCCAGCAGTCGCCGGGACGGCAATGAGCAGTTCTTC.

V is TRBV6-1 and J is TRBJ1-2; D not certain. V lost 7 bases to trimming and J lost 2 bases, with 14 bases between them. The CDR3 runs 14 residues. Germline lookup yields CDR1 MNHNS and CDR2 SASEGT. CDR3: CASTPGNGNYGYTF. In DNA form, the CDR3 reads TGTGCCAGCACGCCGGGGAATGGGAACTATGGCTACACCTTC.

The CDR3 nucleotides are TGCGCCAGCAGGGGACCCCTCAAGAACACTGAAGCTTTCTTT. It yields the protein CASRGPLKNTEAFF. The rearrangement joins TRBV4-1 to TRBJ1-1; weak D call: TRBD1 (5 bases). Trimming left V 6 bases short and J 1 base short, with 12 bases between. Germline V CDR1 and CDR2: MGHRA, YSYEKL. There are 14 residues in the CDR3.

The gene calls are TRBV5-6 and TRBJ2-3; 16 bases align to TRBD2. CDR1 and CDR2 (germline): SGHDT, YYEEEE. The CDR3 extends over 19 amino acids. V was clipped by 1 base and J by 1 base; unmatched bases: 6. As DNA, the CDR3 is TGTGCCAGCAGCTTGCAGGGACTAGCGGGAGGGCCGGGCACAGATACGCAGTATTTT. Its translation: CASSLQGLAGGPGTDTQYF.

The chain employs TRBV7-6 and TRBJ2-6; D uncertain. The CDR3 consists of 15 residues. Looked up from germline, CDR1 is SGHVS and CDR2 is FNYEAQ. With 5 bases removed from V and 0 bases from J, the gap between germline ends came to 8 bases. The chain's CDR3 is CASSPVSSGANVLTF. The CDR3 DNA follows: TGTGCCAGCAGCCCAGTGAGCTCTGGGGCCAACGTCCTGACTTTC.

The rearrangement uses TRBV28 and TRBJ2-7; D gene uncertain. Trimming stripped 6 bases from V and 1 base from J, with 10 bases between. Germline V gene data show CDR1 as MDHEN and CDR2 as SYDVKM. The CDR3 totals 13 residues. Here the CDR3 reads CASRVGKSYEQYF. CDR3 nucleotides: TGTGCCAGCAGAGTTGGGAAGTCCTACGAGCAGTACTTC.

This chain uses TRBV28 with TRBJ1-2, with a weak D call TRBD1 (6 bases). Germline V gene sequence: CDR1 MDHEN, CDR2 SYDVKM. Trimming took off 4 bases at V and 8 bases at J, with 14 bases between the two ends. The length of the CDR3 is 13 residues. Here the CDR3 reads CASSSSQGYGYTF. In DNA, the CDR3 is TGTGCCAGCAGTTCCTCTCAGGGGTACGGCTACACCTTC.